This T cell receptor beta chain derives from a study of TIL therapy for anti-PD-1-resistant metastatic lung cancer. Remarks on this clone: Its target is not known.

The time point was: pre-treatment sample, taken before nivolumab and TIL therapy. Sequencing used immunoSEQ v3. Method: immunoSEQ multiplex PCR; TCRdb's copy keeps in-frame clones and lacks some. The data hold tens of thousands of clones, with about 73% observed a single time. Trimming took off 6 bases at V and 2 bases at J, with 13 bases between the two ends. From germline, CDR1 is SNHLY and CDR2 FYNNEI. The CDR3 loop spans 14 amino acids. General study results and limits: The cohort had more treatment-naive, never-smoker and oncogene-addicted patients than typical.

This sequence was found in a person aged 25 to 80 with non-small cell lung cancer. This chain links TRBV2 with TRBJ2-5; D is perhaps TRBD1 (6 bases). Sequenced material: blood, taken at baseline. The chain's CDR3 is CASRDRQVQETQYF. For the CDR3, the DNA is TGTGCCAGCAGAGACCGACAGGTTCAAGAGACCCAGTACTTC.